Given below is one T cell receptor (beta chain) in context. Its target is unknown. This sample stems from a study of T cell responses to AZD1222 COVID-19 vaccine. General study points: Dominant CD4 TCR responses targeted spike regions 160-218 and 743-854. White British ancestry dominated among donors, who included more females, and clonal diversity was possibly underestimated. Spike-specific TCRs gained breadth and depth after people received two AZD1222 doses. No repertoire was sampled before or during the peak T cell response, only after it.

TCRdb's copy holds only in-frame clones and misses some; the assay was immunoSEQ multiplex PCR. The sample has 130,000 to 150,000 clones, about 89% seen once; the top ten hold approximately 3%. The CDR3 is 16 residues long. Germline V CDR1 and CDR2: LNHDA, SQIVND (reference sequence). V was clipped by 6 bases and J by 0 bases; unmatched bases: 8. The clonotype originates from an adult in good health. The chain has TRBV19 and TRBJ2-1; the match to TRBD2 covers 7 bases. This specimen was peripheral blood, taken on day 0 of MenACWY control vaccination. CDR3 nucleotides: TGTGCCAGTAGGCTTAGCGGGCTTAGCTCCTACAATGAGCAGTTCTTC. It codes for CASRLSGLSSYNEQFF.